This T cell receptor (beta chain) stems from a study of cytomegalovirus exposure and HLA in healthy donors. Trimming removed 1 base from V and 1 base from J; junction bases left unmatched: 6. The length of the CDR3 is 16 residues. Germline V gene sequence: CDR1 SGHAT, CDR2 FQNNGV. Vbeta (60) and Jbeta (13) primers were used in the PCR. Clones were sequenced by immunoSEQ multiplex PCR, and TCRdb holds only the in-frame ones, with some missing. Of under 150,000 clones listed, approximately 85% are singletons. This clonotype originated in a woman in her twenties or thirties in good health and CMV-seropositive. The sample comprised PBMCs. The V call is TRBV11-2, the J call TRBJ2-5, with TRBD2 identical over 7 bases. The CDR3 region is CASSLVMRGGQETQYF. The CDR3 nucleotides are TGTGCCAGCAGCTTAGTGATGCGCGGGGGCCAAGAGACCCAGTACTTC.